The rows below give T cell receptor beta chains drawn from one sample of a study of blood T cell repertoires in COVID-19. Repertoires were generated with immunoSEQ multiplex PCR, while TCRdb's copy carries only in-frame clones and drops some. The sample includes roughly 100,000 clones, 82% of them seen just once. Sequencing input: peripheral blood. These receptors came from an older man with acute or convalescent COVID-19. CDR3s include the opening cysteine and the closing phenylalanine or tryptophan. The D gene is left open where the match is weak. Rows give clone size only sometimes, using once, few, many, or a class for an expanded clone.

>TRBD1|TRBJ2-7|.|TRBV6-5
TGTGCCAGCAGTCAATACAGACAGGGGGCCAGCGAGCAGTACTTC
CASSQYRQGASEQYF
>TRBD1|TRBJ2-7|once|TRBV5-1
TGCGCCAGCAGCCTCCCGGACAGGGGACCCTACGAGCAGTACTTC
CASSLPDRGPYEQYF
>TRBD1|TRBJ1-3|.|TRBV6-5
TGTGCCAGCAGCTCACCACAGGGGGCGAGAAACACCATATATTTT
CASSSPQGARNTIYF
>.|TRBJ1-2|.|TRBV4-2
TGTGCCAGCAGCCACGGTACAGGAGAAAATGGCTACACCTTC
CASSHGTGENGYTF
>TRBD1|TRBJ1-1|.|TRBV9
TGTGCCAGCAGCGGTACAGGGGAAAGAAACACTGAAGCTTTCTTT
CASSGTGERNTEAFF
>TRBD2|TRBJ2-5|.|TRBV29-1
TGCAGCGCCATGACTAGCGGGAGCAAAGAGACCCAGTACTTC
CSAMTSGSKETQYF
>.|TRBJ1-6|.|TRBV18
TGTGCCAGCTCACCCGGGGGGGGTTCACCCCTCCACTTT
CASSPGGGSPLHF
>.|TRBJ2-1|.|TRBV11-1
TGTGCCAGCAGCTCCCGGACAGAGAATGAGCAGTTCTTC
CASSSRTENEQFF
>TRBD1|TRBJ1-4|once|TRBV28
TGTGCCAGCAGTTCAGTTTTTCGTGGGACAGGGTTTGGTGAAAAACTGTTTTTT
CASSSVFRGTGFGEKLFF
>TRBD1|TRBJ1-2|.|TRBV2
TGTGCCAGCAGTGAGACAGGGGGAGGGGGCTACACCTTC
CASSETGGGGYTF
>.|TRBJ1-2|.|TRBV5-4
TGTGCCAGCAGCTTCCAGACAGGATTCGGTGGCTACACCTTC
CASSFQTGFGGYTF
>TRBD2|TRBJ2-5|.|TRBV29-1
TGCAGCGTTGGTCTAGCGGGGGGTTCTGGCGAGACCCAGTACTTC
CSVGLAGGSGETQYF
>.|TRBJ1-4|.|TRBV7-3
TGTGCCAGCAGCATCCTATCACAGGGAAGTAATGAAAAACTGTTTTTT
CASSILSQGSNEKLFF
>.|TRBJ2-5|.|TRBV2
TGTGCCAGCGCGGGAGGTCAGGGGGGTTTCGAGACCCAGTACTTC
CASAGGQGGFETQYF
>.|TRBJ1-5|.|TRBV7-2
TGTGCCAGCAGCTTTAGACTGATCAGCAATCAGCCCCAGCATTTT
CASSFRLISNQPQHF
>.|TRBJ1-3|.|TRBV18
TGTGCCAGCTCACCGGGCGGAGGGGCCGGCACCATATATTTT
CASSPGGGAGTIYF
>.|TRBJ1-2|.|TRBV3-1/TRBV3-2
TGTGCCAGCAGCCAAGCGGGGTTCTATGGCTACACCTTC
CASSQAGFYGYTF
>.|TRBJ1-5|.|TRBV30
TGTGCCTGGAGCACAGGTCCCAATCAGCCCCAGCATTTT
CAWSTGPNQPQHF
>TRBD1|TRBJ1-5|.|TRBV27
TGTGCCAGCAGAGGGACAGGGGGATCGCAGCCCCAGCATTTT
CASRGTGGSQPQHF
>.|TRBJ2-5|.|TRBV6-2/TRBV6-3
TGTGCCAGCAGTTACTCTTCTCGGGAGACCCAGTACTTC
CASSYSSRETQYF
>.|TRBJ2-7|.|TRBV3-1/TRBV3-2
TGTGCCAGCAGCCAAGTGATTACGACTAGCTCCTACGAGCAGTACTTC
CASSQVITTSSYEQYF
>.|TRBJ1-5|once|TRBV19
TGTGCCAGTATCCGCGATGGGGGCTTAGATCAGCCCCAGCATTTT
CASIRDGGLDQPQHF
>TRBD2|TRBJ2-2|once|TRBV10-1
TGCGCCAGCATTATCCGGACTAGCCAGGGCACCGGGGAGCTGTTTTTT
CASIIRTSQGTGELFF
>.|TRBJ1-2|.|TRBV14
TGTGCCAGCAGCCTACATAGTCAGGACTATGGCTACACCTTC
CASSLHSQDYGYTF
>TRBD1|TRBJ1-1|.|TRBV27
TGTGCCAGCAGTCCCCGACAGGGGGCAGACACTGAAGCTTTCTTT
CASSPRQGADTEAFF
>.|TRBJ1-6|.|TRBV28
TGTGCCAGCATCTCCCCGGGGAGGGGATCACCCCTCCACTTT
CASISPGRGSPLHF
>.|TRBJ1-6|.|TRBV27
TGTGCCAGCAGTTACACCTATAATTCACCCCTCCACTTT
CASSYTYNSPLHF
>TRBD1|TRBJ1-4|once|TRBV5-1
TGCGCCAGCAGCTTCGGGACAGGGCAGCATCAGTATGAAAAACTGTTTTTT
CASSFGTGQHQYEKLFF
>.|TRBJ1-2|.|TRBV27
TGTGCCAGCAGTTTAAGCGAGGGAGCGGGAGGCTACACCTTC
CASSLSEGAGGYTF
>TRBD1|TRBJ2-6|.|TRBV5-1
TGCGCCAGCAGGGCCGGGACAGGGTCTGGGGCCAACGTCCTGACTTTC
CASRAGTGSGANVLTF
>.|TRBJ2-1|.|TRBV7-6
TGTGCCAGCAGCTCGGGACAAGCCTACAATGAGCAGTTCTTC
CASSSGQAYNEQFF
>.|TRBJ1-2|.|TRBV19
TGTGCCAGTAGTATCTCGGACAGTGGTGGCTACACCTTC
CASSISDSGGYTF
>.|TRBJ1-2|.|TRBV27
TGTGCCAGCAGTTTTCGCGGAGATGGCTACACCTTC
CASSFRGDGYTF
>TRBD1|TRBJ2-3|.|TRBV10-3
TGTGCCGTACAGGGGGCAACAGATACGCAGTATTTT
CAVQGATDTQYF
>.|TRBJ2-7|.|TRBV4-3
TGCGCCAGCAGCCAAGACTGGGCTAGCCGTTCCTACGAGCAGTACTTC
CASSQDWASRSYEQYF
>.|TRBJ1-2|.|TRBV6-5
TGTGCCAGCACGTACGAGGGTGGCTACACCTTC
CASTYEGGYTF
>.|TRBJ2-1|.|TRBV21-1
TGTGCCAGCAGCACGACAGGAACCCGATACAATGAGCAGTTCTTC
CASSTTGTRYNEQFF
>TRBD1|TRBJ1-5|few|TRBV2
TGTGCCAGCAGTCCGACAGGGGGCCCGATAAATCAGCCCCAGCATTTT
CASSPTGGPINQPQHF
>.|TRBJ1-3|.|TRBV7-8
TGTGCCAGCAGATTCTCCGTGGACTCTTGGAGCTCTGGAAACACCATATATTTT
CASRFSVDSWSSGNTIYF
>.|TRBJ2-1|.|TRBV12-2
TGTGCAAGTCGCTTAGCACCGGGGAGCTCCTACAATGAGCAGTTCTTC
CASRLAPGSSYNEQFF
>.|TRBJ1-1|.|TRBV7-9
TGTGCCAGCAGCCCAGGGGCAGCAAGGAACACTGAAGCTTTCTTT
CASSPGAARNTEAFF
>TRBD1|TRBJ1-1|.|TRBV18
TGTGCCAGCTCACCGGACAGGGATGACCTAAGATCGGCTTTCTTT
CASSPDRDDLRSAFF
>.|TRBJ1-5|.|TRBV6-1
TGTGCCAGCAGTGACAGAAGCAATCAGCCCCAGCATTTT
CASSDRSNQPQHF
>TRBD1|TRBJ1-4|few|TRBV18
TGTGCCAGCTCACCAACAGGGGCAACTAATGAAAAACTGTTTTTT
CASSPTGATNEKLFF
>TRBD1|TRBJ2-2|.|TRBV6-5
TGTGCCAGCAGTTACCGGGACAGGGGATTTTCCGGGGAGCTGTTTTTT
CASSYRDRGFSGELFF
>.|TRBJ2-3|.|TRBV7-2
TGTGCCAGCAGCTTATCCAGGATCAACACAAATACGCAGTATTTT
CASSLSRINTNTQYF
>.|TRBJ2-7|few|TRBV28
TGTGCCAGCAGTTCCCTTTCCGAGCAGTACTTC
CASSSLSEQYF
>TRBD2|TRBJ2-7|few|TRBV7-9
TGTGCCAGCAGCCAACCTAGCGGGGGGCCGGGCGACGAGCAGTACTTC
CASSQPSGGPGDEQYF
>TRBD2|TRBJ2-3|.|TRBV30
TGTGCCTGGAGTGGAATACTAGCGGGCACAGATACGCAGTATTTT
CAWSGILAGTDTQYF
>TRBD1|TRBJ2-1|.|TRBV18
TGTGCCAGCTCACCACCCTGGGCAGGGGGCAATGAGCAGTTCTTC
CASSPPWAGGNEQFF
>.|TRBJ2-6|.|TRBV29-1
TGCAGCGCCAGGAACTCTGGGGCCAACGTCCTGACTTTC
CSARNSGANVLTF
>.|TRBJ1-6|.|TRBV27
TGTGCCAGCAGTGACGGGGGGGGGAGACCCCTCCACTTT
CASSDGGGRPLHF
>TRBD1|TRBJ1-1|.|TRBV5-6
TGTGCCAGCAGCCGTCCCGGGACAGGGAACACTGAAGCTTTCTTT
CASSRPGTGNTEAFF
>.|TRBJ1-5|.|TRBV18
TGTGCCAGCTCACCAGCGGTCAATCAGCCCCAGCATTTT
CASSPAVNQPQHF
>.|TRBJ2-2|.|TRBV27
TGTGCCAGCAGTTCAGCGAGCTATAACACCGGGGAGCTGTTTTTT
CASSSASYNTGELFF